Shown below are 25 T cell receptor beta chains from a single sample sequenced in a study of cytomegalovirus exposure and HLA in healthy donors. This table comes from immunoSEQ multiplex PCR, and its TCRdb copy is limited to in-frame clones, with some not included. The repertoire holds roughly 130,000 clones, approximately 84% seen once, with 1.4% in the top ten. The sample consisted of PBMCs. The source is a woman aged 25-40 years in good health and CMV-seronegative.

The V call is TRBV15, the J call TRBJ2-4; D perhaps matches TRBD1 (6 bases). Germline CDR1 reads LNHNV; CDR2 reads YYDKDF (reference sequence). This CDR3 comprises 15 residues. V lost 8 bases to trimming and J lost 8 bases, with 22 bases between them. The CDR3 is CATAQLTGIPDIQYF. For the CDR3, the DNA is TGTGCCACCGCACAGCTAACAGGGATCCCGGACATTCAGTACTTC.

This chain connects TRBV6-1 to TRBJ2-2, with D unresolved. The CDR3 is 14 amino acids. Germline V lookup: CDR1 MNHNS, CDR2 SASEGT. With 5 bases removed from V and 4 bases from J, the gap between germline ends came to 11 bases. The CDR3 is CASSPGLITGELFF. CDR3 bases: TGTGCCAGCAGTCCCGGGTTGATCACCGGGGAGCTGTTTTTT.

For the CDR3, the DNA is TGTGCCTGGAGTGTTGGGCTAGCGGCTAGCACAGATACGCAGTATTTT. This gives the protein CAWSVGLAASTDTQYF. The chain has TRBV30 and TRBJ2-3; the match to TRBD2 covers 7 bases. The CDR3 length is 16 residues. V lost 0 bases to trimming and J lost 0 bases; unmatched junction nucleotides: 6. Germline lookup yields CDR1 GTSNPN and CDR2 SVGIG (reference sequence). Filled out from reference TRBV30 and TRBJ2-3, the complete variable domain reads SQTIHQWPATLVQPVGSPLSLECTVEGTSNPNLYWYRQAAGRGLQLLFYSVGIGQISSEVPQNLSASRPQDRQFILSSKKLLLSDSGFYLCAWSVGLAASTDTQYFGPGTRLTVL.

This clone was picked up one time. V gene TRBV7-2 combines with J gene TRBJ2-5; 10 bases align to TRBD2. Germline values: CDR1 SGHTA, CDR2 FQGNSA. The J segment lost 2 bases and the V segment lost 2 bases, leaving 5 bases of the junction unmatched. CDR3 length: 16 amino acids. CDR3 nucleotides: TGTGCCAGCAGCTTATCAGCGGGGGGGAGTCAAGAGACCCAGTACTTC. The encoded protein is CASSLSAGGSQETQYF.

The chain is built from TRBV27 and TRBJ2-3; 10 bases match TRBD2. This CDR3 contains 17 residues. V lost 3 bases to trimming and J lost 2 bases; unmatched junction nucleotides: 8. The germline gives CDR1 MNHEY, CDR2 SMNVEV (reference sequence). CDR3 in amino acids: CASSFLAGVLYTDTQYF. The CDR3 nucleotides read TGTGCCAGCAGTTTTCTAGCGGGGGTCCTTTACACAGATACGCAGTATTTT.

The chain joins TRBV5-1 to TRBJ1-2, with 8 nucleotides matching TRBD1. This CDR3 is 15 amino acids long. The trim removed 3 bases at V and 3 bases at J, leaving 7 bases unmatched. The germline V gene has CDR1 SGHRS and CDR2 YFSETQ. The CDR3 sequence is CASSSGQGNDYGYTF. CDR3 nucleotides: TGCGCCAGCAGCTCCGGACAGGGCAACGACTATGGCTACACCTTC.

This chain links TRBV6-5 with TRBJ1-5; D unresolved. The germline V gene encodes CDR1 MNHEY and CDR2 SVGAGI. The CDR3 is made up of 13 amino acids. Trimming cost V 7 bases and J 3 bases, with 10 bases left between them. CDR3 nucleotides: TGTGCCAGCACCCTGGGCGTCAATCAGCCCCAGCATTTT. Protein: CASTLGVNQPQHF.

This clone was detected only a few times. CDR3 nucleotide sequence: TGTGCCAGCAGCTTACCAGCCGGGAGTGAAGCTTTCTTT. Its translation: CASSLPAGSEAFF. The rearrangement joins TRBV7-8 to TRBJ1-1, with D uncertain. The CDR3 totals 13 residues. V was shortened by 2 bases and J by 7 bases, with 11 bases between the two germline ends. Germline loops: CDR1 SGHVS, CDR2 FQNEAQ.

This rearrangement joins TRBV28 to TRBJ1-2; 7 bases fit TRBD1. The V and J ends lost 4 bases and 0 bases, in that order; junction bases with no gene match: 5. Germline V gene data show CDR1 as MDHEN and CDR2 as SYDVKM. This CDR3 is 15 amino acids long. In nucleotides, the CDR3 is TGTGCCAGCAGTTCCCCGGGACAGCCTAACTATGGCTACACCTTC. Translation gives CASSSPGQPNYGYTF.

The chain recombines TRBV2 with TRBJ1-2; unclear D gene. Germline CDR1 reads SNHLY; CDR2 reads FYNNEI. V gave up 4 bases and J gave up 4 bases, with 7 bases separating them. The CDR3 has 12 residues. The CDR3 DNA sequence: TGTGCCAGCAGTGGACAAGCCTATGGCTACACCTTC. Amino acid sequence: CASSGQAYGYTF.

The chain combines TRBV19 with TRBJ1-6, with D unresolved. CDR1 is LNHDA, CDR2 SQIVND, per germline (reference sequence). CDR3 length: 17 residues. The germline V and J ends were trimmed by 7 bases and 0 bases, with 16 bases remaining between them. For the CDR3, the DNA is TGTGCCAGTAAGGCCAACCGTGGGAGCTCCTATAATTCACCCCTCCACTTT. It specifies CASKANRGSSYNSPLHF.

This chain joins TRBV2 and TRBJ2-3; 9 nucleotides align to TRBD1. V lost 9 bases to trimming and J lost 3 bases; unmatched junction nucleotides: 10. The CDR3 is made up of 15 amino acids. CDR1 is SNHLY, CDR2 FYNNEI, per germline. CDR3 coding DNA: TGTGCCAGTACCCGGGACAGGGAGATTACAGATACGCAGTATTTT. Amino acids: CASTRDREITDTQYF.

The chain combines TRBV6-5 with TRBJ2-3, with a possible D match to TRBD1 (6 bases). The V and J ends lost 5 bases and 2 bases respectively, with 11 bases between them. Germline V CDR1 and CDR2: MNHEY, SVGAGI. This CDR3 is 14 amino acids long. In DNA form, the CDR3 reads TGTGCCAGCAGTCCGGACAGAGACACAGATACGCAGTATTTT. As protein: CASSPDRDTDTQYF.

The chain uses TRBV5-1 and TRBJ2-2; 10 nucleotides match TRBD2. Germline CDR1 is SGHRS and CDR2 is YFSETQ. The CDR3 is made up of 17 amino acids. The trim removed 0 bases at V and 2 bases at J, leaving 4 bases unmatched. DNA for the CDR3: TGCGCCAGCAGCTTGGTTACTAGCGGGGTAAACACCGGGGAGCTGTTTTTT. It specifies CASSLVTSGVNTGELFF.

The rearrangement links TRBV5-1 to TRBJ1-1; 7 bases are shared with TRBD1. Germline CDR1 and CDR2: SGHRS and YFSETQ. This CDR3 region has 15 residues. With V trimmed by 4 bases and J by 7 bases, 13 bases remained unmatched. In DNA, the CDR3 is TGCGCCAGCAGCCCGCGAAGGGGGCTGAAGGTTGAAGCTTTCTTT. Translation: CASSPRRGLKVEAFF.

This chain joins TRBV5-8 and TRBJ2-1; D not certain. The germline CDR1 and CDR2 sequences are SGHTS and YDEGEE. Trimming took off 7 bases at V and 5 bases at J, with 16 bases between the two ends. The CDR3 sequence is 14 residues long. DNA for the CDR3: TGTGCCAGCTCTCAGGTGTTTAGGAACAATGAGCAGTTCTTC. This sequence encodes CASSQVFRNNEQFF.

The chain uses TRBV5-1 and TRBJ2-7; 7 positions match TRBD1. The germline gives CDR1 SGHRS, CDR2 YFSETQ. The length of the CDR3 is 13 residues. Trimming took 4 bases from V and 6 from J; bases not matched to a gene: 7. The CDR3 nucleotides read TGCGCCAGCAGCCCGCGGACAGGAGGCGAGCAGTACTTC. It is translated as CASSPRTGGEQYF.

The CDR3 sequence: CASSERGGSSNQPQHF. Here the CDR3 DNA reads TGCGCCAGCAGTGAGCGGGGGGGGTCGAGCAATCAGCCCCAGCATTTT. The chain combines TRBV10-2 with TRBJ1-5; D is possibly TRBD1 (5 bases). Germline V gives CDR1 WSHSY, CDR2 SAAADI. The CDR3 length is 16 residues. The V end lost 2 bases, the J end lost 1 base, and 12 bases lay between the germline ends.

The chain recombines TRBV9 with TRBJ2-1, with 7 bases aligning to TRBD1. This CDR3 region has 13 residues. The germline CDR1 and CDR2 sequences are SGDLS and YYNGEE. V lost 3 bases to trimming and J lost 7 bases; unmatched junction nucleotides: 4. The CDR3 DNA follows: TGTGCCAGCAGCGCGGGACAGCTGAATGAGCAGTTCTTC. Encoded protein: CASSAGQLNEQFF.

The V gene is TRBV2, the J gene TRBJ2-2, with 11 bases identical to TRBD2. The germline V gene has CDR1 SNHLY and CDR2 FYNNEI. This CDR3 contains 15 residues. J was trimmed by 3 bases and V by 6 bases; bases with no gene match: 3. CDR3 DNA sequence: TGTGCCAGCAGACCGACTAGCGGGGACACCGGGGAGCTGTTTTTT. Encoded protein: CASRPTSGDTGELFF.

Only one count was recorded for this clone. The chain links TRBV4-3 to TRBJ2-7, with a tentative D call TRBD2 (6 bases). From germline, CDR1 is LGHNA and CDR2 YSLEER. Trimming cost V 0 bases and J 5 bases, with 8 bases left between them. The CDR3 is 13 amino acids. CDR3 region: CASSQDRGDEQYF. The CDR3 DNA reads TGCGCCAGCAGCCAAGATCGCGGGGACGAGCAGTACTTC.

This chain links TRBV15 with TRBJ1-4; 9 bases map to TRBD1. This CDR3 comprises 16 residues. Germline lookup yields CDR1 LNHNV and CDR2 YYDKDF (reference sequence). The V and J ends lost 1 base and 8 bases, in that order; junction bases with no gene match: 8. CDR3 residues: CATSRALPTGGEKLFF. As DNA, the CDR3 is TGTGCCACCAGCAGAGCCCTCCCGACAGGGGGGGAAAAACTGTTTTTT.

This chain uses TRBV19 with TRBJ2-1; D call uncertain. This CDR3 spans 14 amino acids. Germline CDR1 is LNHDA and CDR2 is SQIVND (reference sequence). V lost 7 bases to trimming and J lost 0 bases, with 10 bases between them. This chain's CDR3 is CASKLRSSYNEQFF. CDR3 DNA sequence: TGTGCCAGTAAGCTCCGCTCCTCCTACAATGAGCAGTTCTTC.

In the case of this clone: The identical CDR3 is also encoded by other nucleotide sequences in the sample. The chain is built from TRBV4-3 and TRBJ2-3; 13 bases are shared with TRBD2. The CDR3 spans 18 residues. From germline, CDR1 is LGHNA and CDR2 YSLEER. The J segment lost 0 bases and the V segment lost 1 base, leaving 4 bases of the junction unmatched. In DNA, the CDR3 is TGCGCCAGCAGCCAAGGACTAGCGGGGGGCTCTAGCACAGATACGCAGTATTTT. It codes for CASSQGLAGGSSTDTQYF.

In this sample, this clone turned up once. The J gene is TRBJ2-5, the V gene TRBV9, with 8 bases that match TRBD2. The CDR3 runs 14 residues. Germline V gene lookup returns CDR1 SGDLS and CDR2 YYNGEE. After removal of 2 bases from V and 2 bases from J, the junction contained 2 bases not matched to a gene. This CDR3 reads CASSVLAGQETQYF. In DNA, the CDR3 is TGTGCCAGCAGCGTGCTAGCGGGTCAAGAGACCCAGTACTTC.